A single sample gave rise to the 12 T cell receptor beta chains below, sequenced in a study of cytomegalovirus exposure and HLA in healthy donors. PCR involved 60 Vbeta and 13 Jbeta primers. TCRdb's copy holds only in-frame clones and misses some; the assay was immunoSEQ multiplex PCR. The sample has fewer than 250,000 clones; roughly 77% are singletons. Sequences were obtained from PBMCs. All receptors come from a woman in her twenties or thirties in good health and CMV-seropositive.

V gene TRBV5-1 combines with J gene TRBJ2-3; D is perhaps TRBD2 (5 bases). V lost 7 bases and J 2 bases, leaving 8 bases between the germline ends. CDR1 is SGHRS and CDR2 is YFSETQ in the germline V gene. The CDR3 totals 12 residues. The DNA of the CDR3 is TGCGCCAGCGTCGGGGACACAGATACGCAGTATTTT. This gives the protein CASVGDTDTQYF. Full variable domain (remainder filled in from reference TRBV5-1 and TRBJ2-3): KAGVTQTPRYLIKTRGQQVTLSCSPISGHRSVSWYQQTPGQGLQFLFEYFSETQRNKGNFPGRFSGRQFSNSRSEMNVSTLELGDSALYLCASVGDTDTQYFGPGTRLTVL.

The chain recombines TRBV6-1 with TRBJ2-7; 7 bases map to TRBD1. Unmatched junction bases numbered 7, after V lost 6 bases and J lost 5 bases. Germline CDR1 MNHNS, CDR2 SASEGT. The CDR3 extends over 13 amino acids. The CDR3 reads CASRSTGFNEQYF. In nucleotides, the CDR3 is TGTGCCAGCAGGTCGACAGGGTTCAACGAGCAGTACTTC.

The J gene is TRBJ2-2, the V gene TRBV5-4; TRBD2 matches 7 bases. This CDR3 is built from 14 residues. Germline assignment: CDR1 SGHNT and CDR2 YYREEE (reference sequence). The trim removed 4 bases at V and 7 bases at J, leaving 7 bases unmatched. CDR3 protein: CASSRGRGDGELFF. CDR3 bases: TGTGCCAGCAGCCGAGGTCGGGGGGACGGGGAGCTGTTTTTT.

The chain joins TRBV5-4 to TRBJ2-1; D is unresolved. Looked up from germline, CDR1 is SGHNT and CDR2 is YYREEE (reference sequence). The CDR3 spans 14 residues. The germline V and J ends were trimmed by 0 bases and 5 bases, with 9 bases remaining between them. Written as DNA, the CDR3 is TGTGCCAGCAGCTTGGTTGGGCCTCACAATGAGCAGTTCTTC. Translation: CASSLVGPHNEQFF.

The chain recombines TRBV7-9 with TRBJ1-1; D remains unclear. With 1 base removed from V and 1 base from J, the gap between germline ends came to 19 bases. This CDR3 has 18 residues. Per the germline V gene, CDR1 is SEHNR and CDR2 is FQNEAQ (reference sequence). CDR3 in DNA: TGTGCCAGCAGCTTAGGGGTCTCGGGAGACACATCGAACACTGAAGCTTTCTTT. Its protein product is CASSLGVSGDTSNTEAFF.

In its sample, this clone was seen once. The chain has TRBV11-2 and TRBJ1-1; D gene uncertain. Germline CDR1 and CDR2: SGHAT and FQNNGV. The CDR3 is 11 residues long. Trimming pared 3 bases from V and 7 bases from J, leaving 6 bases between. The CDR3 nucleotides are TGTGCCAGCAGCTTTTCAAATGAAGCTTTCTTT. This codes for CASSFSNEAFF.

To note about this clone: The junction differs from germline at one of its ends, possibly a read error. This chain uses TRBV7-9 with TRBJ2-6; TRBD1 matches at 9 bases. The germline gives CDR1 SEHNR, CDR2 FQNEAQ (reference sequence). This CDR3 has 19 residues. The CDR3 region is CSSSLSGQGRGSGANVLTF. For the CDR3, the DNA is TGTTCCAGCAGCTTATCAGGACAGGGGAGAGGCTCTGGGGCCAACGTCCTGACTTTC.

This clone was seen just once. The gene calls are TRBV7-9 and TRBJ1-5; no reliable D call. V gave up 5 bases and J gave up 2 bases, with 16 bases separating them. Per the germline V gene, CDR1 is SEHNR and CDR2 is FQNEAQ (reference sequence). The CDR3 consists of 16 residues. The CDR3 sequence is CASSLWAGYGNQPQHF. Here the CDR3 DNA reads TGTGCCAGCAGCCTCTGGGCAGGCTATGGCAATCAGCCCCAGCATTTT.

The rearrangement uses TRBV6-5 and TRBJ1-5, with D possibly matching TRBD1 (5 bases). Between the trimmed V and J ends, which lost 6 bases and 0 bases, there was a span of 12 bases. This CDR3 comprises 15 residues. Germline CDR1 is MNHEY and CDR2 is SVGAGI. The CDR3 coding sequence is TGTGCCAGCAGGGCACAGGCAATTAGCAATCAGCCCCAGCATTTT. Encoded protein: CASRAQAISNQPQHF.

The V and J genes are TRBV11-2 and TRBJ1-1; D is unresolved. With 0 bases removed from V and 4 bases from J, the gap between germline ends came to 6 bases. This CDR3 is built from 13 residues. Germline V gene sequence: CDR1 SGHAT, CDR2 FQNNGV. The CDR3 reads CASSLDLFTEAFF. The CDR3 DNA follows: TGTGCCAGCAGCTTAGATCTATTCACTGAAGCTTTCTTT.

This clone turned up a few times. V gene TRBV2 combines with J gene TRBJ1-4; no firm D call. The CDR3 has 14 residues. Germline V gene data show CDR1 as SNHLY and CDR2 as FYNNEI. Trimming pared 4 bases from V and 1 base from J, leaving 7 bases between. Here the CDR3 reads CASSGGLTNEKLFF. In DNA, the CDR3 is TGTGCCAGCAGTGGCGGATTAACTAATGAAAAACTGTTTTTT.

The CDR3: CASSLRTAHNYGYTF. CDR3 coding DNA: TGTGCCAGCAGTTTAAGGACAGCCCATAACTATGGCTACACCTTC. The chain uses TRBV28 and TRBJ1-2, with D possibly TRBD1 on 6 matching bases. The V gene lost 2 bases and the J gene lost 1 base, with 11 bases spanning the gap. CDR3 length equals 15 residues. CDR1 MDHEN and CDR2 SYDVKM come from the germline V gene.